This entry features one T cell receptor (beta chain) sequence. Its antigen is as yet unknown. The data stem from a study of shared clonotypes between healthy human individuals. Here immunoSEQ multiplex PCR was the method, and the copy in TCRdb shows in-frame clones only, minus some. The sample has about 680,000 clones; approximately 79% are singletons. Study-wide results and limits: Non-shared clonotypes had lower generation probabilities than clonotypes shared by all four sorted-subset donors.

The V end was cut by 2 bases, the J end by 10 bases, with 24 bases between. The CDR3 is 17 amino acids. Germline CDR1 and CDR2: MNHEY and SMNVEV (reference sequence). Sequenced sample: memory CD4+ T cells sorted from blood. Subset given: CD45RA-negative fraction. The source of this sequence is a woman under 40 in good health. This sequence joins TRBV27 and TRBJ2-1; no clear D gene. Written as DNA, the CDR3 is TGTGCCAGCAGTTTAGGAACCAAAAGCCAAACGCGACCAGAGCAGTTCTTC. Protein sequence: CASSLGTKSQTRPEQFF.